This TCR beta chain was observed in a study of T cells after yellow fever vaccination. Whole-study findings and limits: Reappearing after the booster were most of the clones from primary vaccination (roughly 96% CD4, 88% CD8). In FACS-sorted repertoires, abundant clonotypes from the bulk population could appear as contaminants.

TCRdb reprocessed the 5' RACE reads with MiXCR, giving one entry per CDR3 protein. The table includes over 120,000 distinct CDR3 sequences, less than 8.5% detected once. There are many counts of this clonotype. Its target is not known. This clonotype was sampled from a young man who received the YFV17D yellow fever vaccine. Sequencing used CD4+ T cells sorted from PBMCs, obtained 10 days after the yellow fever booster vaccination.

The CDR3 bases are TGCAGCGTTAGGGACAGGGGAAACGAGCAGTACTTC. Protein: CSVRDRGNEQYF. The chain links TRBV29-1 to TRBJ2-7, with 10 bases fitting TRBD1. Losses at the gene ends were 5 bases for V and 5 bases for J; bases not matched to a gene: 3. The germline CDR1 and CDR2 sequences are SQVTM and ANQGSEA. The CDR3 is 12 amino acids.